This TCR beta chain originates from a study of cytomegalovirus exposure and HLA in healthy donors. The CDR3 runs to 16 residues. Germline trimming cut 2 bases from V and 4 bases from J; bases unmatched to any gene: 8. CDR1 is KGHSH and CDR2 is LQKENI in the germline V gene. Clones were sequenced by immunoSEQ multiplex PCR, and TCRdb holds only the in-frame ones, with some missing. Of some 84,000 clones listed, roughly 91% are singletons. The J gene is TRBJ1-2, the V gene TRBV18; 9 bases line up with TRBD1. Sequences were obtained from PBMCs. The origin of this receptor is a man aged 25-40 years in good health and CMV-seronegative. Written as DNA, the CDR3 is TGTGCCAGCTCACCAGAAGCACAGGGGGCTCGCTATGGCTACACCTTC. Translated: CASSPEAQGARYGYTF.